This T cell receptor beta chain was documented in a study of OX40 agonist ivuxolimab in advanced cancers. Study at large: A male proportion of approximately 83% was recorded, with mean age approximately 57 years and range about 23 to 90. Points from the study as a whole: It was not determined which antigens were specifically recognized by the peripheral T cells that had undergone clonal expansion. In the 0.1 to 3.0 mg/kg range, CD4+ and CD8+ blood T cells had expanded clonally by week 6. Mean expanded clone counts were higher in CD8+ than CD4+ T cells.

The data were produced by immunoSEQ multiplex PCR, yet TCRdb's version contains in-frame clones alone and is incomplete. Of 65,000 to 95,000 clones listed, roughly 89% are singletons. Per the germline V gene, CDR1 is KGHSH and CDR2 is LQKENI. V was clipped by 4 bases and J by 3 bases; unmatched bases: 4. This CDR3 contains 15 residues. To note about this clone: Its antigen remains unknown.

The TCR comes from an adult with an advanced solid tumor such as melanoma, head and neck, liver or kidney cancer. The specimen was CD4+ or CD8+ T cells sorted from blood, collected in a trial of the OX40 agonist ivuxolimab. V usage is TRBV18 and J usage is TRBJ1-2, with 11 bases that match TRBD1. The CDR3 sequence: CASSRRTGGDYGYTF. In DNA form, the CDR3 reads TGTGCCAGCTCACGACGGACAGGGGGCGACTATGGCTACACCTTC.